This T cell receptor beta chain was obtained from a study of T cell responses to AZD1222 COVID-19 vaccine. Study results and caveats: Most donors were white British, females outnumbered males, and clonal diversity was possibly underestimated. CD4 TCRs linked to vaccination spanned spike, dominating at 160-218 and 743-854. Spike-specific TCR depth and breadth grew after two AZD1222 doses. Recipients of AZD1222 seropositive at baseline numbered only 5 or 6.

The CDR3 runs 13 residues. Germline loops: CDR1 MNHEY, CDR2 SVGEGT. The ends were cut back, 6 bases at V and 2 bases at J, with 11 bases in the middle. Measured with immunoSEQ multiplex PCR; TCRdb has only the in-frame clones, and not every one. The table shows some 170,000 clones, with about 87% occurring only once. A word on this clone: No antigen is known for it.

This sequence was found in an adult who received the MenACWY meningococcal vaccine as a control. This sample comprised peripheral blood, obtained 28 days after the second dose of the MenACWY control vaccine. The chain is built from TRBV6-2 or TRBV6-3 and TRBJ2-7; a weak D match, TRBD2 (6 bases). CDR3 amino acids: CASSEWEAYEQYF. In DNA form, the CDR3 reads TGTGCCAGCAGCGAGTGGGAGGCCTACGAGCAGTACTTC.